Listed below are T cell receptor beta chains from one sample, sequenced in a study of shared clonotypes between healthy human individuals. Generated by immunoSEQ multiplex PCR, the TCRdb table keeps only in-frame clones and is missing some. Of approximately 640,000 clones in the sample, 90% were seen once. Source material: memory CD8+ T cells from PBMCs. These TCRs come from a young man in good health. Some clones in this sample may be carry-over from other donors' samples. Each CDR3 is given with its conserved first and last residue. D genes are given only for firm matches. Rows may omit the clone size; those that give it use once, few, many or a size class.

CASSLAWRGSEAFF	TGTGCCAGCAGCTTGGCCTGGCGGGGATCTGAAGCTTTCTTT	TRBJ1-1	TRBV5-6	14	NA	NA
CASSLKTGAVSNQPQHF	TGTGCCAGCAGTTTAAAGACAGGTGCGGTGAGCAATCAGCCCCAGCATTTT	TRBJ1-5	TRBV28	17	NA	NA
CASRIITGELFF	TGTGCCAGCAGAATAATCACCGGGGAGCTGTTTTTT	TRBJ2-2	TRBV6-6	12	NA	few
CASSLRLGQEHYGYTF	TGCGCCAGCAGCTTGCGGCTGGGACAGGAGCACTATGGCTACACCTTC	TRBJ1-2	TRBV5-1	16	TRBD1	NA
CASSLGGRLAGVGETQYF	TGTGCCAGCAGCTTAGGGGGTCGGCTAGCGGGAGTTGGAGAGACCCAGTACTTC	TRBJ2-5	TRBV11-2	18	TRBD2	NA
CASSYFRQRYPLEQYF	TGTGCCAGCAGCTACTTTAGACAGAGGTATCCCCTCGAGCAGTACTTC	TRBJ2-7	TRBV11-2	16	NA	once
CASSFRRGSFSYEQYF	TGTGCCAGCAGTTTCCGGAGGGGGTCCTTTTCCTACGAGCAGTACTTC	TRBJ2-7	TRBV27	16	NA	NA
CASSVFPQQGRNQPQHF	TGTGCCAGCAGTGTTTTCCCCCAACAGGGGAGGAATCAGCCCCAGCATTTT	TRBJ1-5	TRBV6-1	17	TRBD1	NA
CASSESVGSSYEQYF	TGTGCCAGCAGTGAATCCGTCGGGAGCTCCTACGAGCAGTACTTC	TRBJ2-7	TRBV6-4	15	NA	many
CASSELDTYNEQFF	TGTGCCAGCAGTGAACTGGACACCTACAATGAGCAGTTCTTC	TRBJ2-1	TRBV27	14	NA	NA
CASSLVLQGPYNEQFF	TGTGCCAGCAGCTTAGTTCTACAGGGACCCTACAATGAGCAGTTCTTC	TRBJ2-1	TRBV7-9	16	NA	NA
CASSLGRTANNF	TGTGCCAGCAGCTTAGGAAGGACAGCCAACAACTTT	TRBJ1-6	TRBV11-1	12	NA	NA
CASSVDFLTGGTDTQYF	TGTGCCAGCAGCGTTGACTTTCTCACGGGGGGCACAGATACGCAGTATTTT	TRBJ2-3	TRBV7-6	17	NA	NA